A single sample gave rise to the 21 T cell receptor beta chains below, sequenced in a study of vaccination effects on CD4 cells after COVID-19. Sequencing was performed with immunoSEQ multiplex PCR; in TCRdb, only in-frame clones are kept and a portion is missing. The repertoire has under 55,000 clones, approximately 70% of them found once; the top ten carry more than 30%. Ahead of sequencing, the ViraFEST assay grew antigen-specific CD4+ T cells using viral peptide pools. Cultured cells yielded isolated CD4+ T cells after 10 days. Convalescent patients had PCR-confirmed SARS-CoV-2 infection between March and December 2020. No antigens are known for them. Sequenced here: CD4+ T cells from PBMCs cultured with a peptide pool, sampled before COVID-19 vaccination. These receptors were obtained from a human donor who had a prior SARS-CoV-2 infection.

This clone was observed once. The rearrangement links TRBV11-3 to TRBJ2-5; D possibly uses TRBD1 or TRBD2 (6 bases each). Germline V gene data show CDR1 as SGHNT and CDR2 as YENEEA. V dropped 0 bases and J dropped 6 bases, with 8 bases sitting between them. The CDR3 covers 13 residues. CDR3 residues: CASSLEGGQTQYF. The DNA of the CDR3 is TGTGCCAGCAGCTTAGAAGGGGGGCAGACCCAGTACTTC.

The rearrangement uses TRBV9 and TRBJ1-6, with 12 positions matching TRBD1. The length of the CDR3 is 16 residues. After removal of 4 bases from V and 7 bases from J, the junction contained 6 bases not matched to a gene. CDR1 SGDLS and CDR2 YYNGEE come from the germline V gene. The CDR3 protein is CASSPGTGGGNSPLHF. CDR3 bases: TGTGCCAGCAGCCCCGGGACAGGGGGCGGGAATTCACCCCTCCACTTT.

For the CDR3, the DNA is TGCAGTGCTAGTGTAGCGGGAGGGACAACCTACAATGAGCAGTTCTTC. Translated, it gives CSASVAGGTTYNEQFF. The gene calls are TRBV20-1 and TRBJ2-1; 11 nucleotides line up with TRBD2. Germline V gives CDR1 DFQATT, CDR2 SNEGSKA (reference sequence). The junction had 6 bases not matched to a gene; V was cut back by 3 bases and J by 2 bases. The CDR3 contains 16 residues.

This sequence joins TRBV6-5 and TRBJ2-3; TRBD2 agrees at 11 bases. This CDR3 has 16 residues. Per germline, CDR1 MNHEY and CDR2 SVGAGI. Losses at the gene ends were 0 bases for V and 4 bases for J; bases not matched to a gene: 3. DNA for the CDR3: TGTGCCAGCAGTTACTCACCGGGACTAGCGGCAGATACGCAGTATTTT. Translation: CASSYSPGLAADTQYF.

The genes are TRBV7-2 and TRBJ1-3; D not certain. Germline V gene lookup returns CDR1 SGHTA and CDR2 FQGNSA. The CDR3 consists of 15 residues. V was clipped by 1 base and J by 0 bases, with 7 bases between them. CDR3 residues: CASSLGGFSGNTIYF. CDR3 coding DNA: TGTGCCAGCAGCTTAGGGGGATTCTCTGGAAACACCATATATTTT.

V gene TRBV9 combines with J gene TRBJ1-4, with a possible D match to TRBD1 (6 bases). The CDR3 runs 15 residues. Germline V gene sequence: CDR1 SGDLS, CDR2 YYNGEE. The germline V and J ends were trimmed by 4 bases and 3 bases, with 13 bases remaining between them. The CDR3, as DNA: TGTGCCAGCAGCATAGAGACAGGCTCTAATGAAAAACTGTTTTTT. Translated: CASSIETGSNEKLFF.

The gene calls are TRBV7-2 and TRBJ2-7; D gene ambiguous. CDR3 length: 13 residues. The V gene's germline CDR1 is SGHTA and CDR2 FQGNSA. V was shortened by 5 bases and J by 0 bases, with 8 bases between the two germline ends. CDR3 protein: CASSRRTSYEQYF. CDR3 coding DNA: TGTGCCAGCAGCCGTCGCACCTCCTACGAGCAGTACTTC.

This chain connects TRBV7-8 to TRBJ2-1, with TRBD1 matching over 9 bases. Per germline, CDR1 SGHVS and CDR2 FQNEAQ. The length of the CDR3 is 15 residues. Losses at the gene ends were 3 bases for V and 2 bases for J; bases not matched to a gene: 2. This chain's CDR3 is CASSFRQGAYNEQFF. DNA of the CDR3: TGTGCCAGCAGCTTCCGACAGGGGGCCTACAATGAGCAGTTCTTC.

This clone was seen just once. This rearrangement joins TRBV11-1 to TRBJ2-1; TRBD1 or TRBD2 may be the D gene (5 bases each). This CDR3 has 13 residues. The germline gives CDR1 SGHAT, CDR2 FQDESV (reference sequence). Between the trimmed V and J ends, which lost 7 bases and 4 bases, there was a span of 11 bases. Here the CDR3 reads CASIMRGYNEQFF. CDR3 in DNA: TGTGCCAGCATTATGAGGGGTTACAATGAGCAGTTCTTC.

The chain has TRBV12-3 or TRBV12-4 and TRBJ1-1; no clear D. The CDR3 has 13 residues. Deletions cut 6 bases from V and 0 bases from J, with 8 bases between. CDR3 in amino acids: CASSLLMNTEAFF. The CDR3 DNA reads TGTGCCAGCAGCCTTCTCATGAACACTGAAGCTTTCTTT.

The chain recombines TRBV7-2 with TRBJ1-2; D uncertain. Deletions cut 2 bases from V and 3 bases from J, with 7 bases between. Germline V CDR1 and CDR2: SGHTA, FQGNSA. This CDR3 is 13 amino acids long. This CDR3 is CASSLYPDYGYTF. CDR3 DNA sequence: TGTGCCAGCAGCTTATATCCGGACTATGGCTACACCTTC.

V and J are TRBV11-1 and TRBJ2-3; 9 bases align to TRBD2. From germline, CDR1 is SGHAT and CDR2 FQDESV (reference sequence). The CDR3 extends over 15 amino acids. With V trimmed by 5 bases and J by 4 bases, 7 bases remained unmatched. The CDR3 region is CASSPGLAGSDTQYF. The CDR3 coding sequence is TGTGCCAGCAGCCCGGGGCTAGCGGGATCAGATACGCAGTATTTT.

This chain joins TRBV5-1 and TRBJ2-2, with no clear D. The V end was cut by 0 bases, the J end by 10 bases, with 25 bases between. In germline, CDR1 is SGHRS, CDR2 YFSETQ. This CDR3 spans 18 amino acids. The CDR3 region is CASSLALRVIRNQVELFF. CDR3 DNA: TGCGCCAGCAGCTTGGCCTTACGTGTTATCAGGAACCAAGTGGAGCTGTTTTTT.

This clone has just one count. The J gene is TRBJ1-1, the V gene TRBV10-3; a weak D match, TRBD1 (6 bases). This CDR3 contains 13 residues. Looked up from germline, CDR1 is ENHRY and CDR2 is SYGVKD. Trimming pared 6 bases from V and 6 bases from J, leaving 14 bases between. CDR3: CAIRRPGGPEAFF. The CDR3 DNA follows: TGTGCCATCAGGCGCCCGGGGGGCCCTGAAGCTTTCTTT.

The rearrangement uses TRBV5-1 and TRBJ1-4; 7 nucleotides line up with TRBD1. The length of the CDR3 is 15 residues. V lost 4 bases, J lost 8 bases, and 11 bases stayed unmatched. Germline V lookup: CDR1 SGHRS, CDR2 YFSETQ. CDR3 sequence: CASSPRDRGDEKLFF. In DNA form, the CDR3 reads TGCGCCAGCAGCCCACGGGACAGAGGGGACGAAAAACTGTTTTTT. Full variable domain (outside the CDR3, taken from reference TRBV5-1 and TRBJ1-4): KAGVTQTPRYLIKTRGQQVTLSCSPISGHRSVSWYQQTPGQGLQFLFEYFSETQRNKGNFPGRFSGRQFSNSRSEMNVSTLELGDSALYLCASSPRDRGDEKLFFGSGTQLSVL.

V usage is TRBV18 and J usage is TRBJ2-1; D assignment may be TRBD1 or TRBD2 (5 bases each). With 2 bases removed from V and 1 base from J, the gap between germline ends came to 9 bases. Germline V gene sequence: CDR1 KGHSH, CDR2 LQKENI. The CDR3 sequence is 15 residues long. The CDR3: CASSPNEGSYNEQFF. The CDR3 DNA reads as TGTGCCAGCTCACCAAACGAGGGGTCCTACAATGAGCAGTTCTTC.

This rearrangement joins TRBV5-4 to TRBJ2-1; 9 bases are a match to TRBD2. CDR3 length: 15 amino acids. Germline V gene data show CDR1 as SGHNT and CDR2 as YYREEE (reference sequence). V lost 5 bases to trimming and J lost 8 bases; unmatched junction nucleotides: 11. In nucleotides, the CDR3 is TGTGCCAGCAGGCTAGCGGGGTCGGCCGGGGATGAGCAGTTCTTC. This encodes CASRLAGSAGDEQFF.

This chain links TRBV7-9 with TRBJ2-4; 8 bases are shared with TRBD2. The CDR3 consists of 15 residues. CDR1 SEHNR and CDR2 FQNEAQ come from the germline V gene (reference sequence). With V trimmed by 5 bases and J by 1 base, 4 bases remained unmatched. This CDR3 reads CASSPRGGAKNIQYF. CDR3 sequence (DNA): TGTGCCAGCAGCCCACGGGGGGGTGCCAAAAACATTCAGTACTTC.

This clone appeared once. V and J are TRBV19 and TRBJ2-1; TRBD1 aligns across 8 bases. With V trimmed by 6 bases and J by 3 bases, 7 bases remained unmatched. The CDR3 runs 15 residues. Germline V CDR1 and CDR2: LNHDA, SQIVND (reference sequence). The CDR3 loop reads CASRPTGTGYNEQFF. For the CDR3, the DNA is TGTGCCAGTAGACCTACCGGGACAGGCTACAATGAGCAGTTCTTC.

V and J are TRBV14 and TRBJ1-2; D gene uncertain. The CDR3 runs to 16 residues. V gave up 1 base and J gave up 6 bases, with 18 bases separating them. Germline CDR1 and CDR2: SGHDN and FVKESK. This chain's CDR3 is CASSQAVGMTGHGYTF. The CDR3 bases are TGTGCCAGCAGCCAAGCCGTGGGGATGACGGGTCATGGCTACACCTTC.

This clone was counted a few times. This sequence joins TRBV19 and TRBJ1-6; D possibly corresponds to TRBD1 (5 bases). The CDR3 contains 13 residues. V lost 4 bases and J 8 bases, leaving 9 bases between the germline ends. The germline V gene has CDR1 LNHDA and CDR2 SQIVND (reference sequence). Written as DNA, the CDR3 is TGTGCCAGTAGTAACCAGGGCCATTCACCCCTCCACTTT. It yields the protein CASSNQGHSPLHF.